Each of the 27 T cell receptor beta chains below was sequenced from the same sample in a study of human T cells and chemical hapten exposure. TCRdb ran MiXCR on the RACE reads and lists one entry per CDR3 protein. Of about 180,000 distinct CDR3 sequences listed, about 31% were seen once; the top ten hold 2.9%. This sample's time point: pre-sensitization, week 0. The sample's treatment: therapeutic diphenylcyclopropenone sensitization with weekly scalp DPC. This sample comprised whole blood, obtained in connection with sensitization to the hapten diphenylcyclopropenone (DPC). The receptors were sampled from a woman aged 30 to 39 with alopecia areata. Some clones in this sample may be carry-over from other donors' samples.

The chain couples TRBV2 to TRBJ2-2; tentative D call: TRBD1 (5 bases). The CDR3 has 14 residues. Germline values: CDR1 SNHLY, CDR2 FYNNEI. Trimming cost V 4 bases and J 5 bases, with 11 bases left between them. The CDR3 bases are TGTGCCAGCAGTGTTCAGGGTGCGACCGGGGAGCTGTTTTTT. This sequence encodes CASSVQGATGELFF.

The V call is TRBV28, the J call TRBJ2-4, with D perhaps TRBD1 or TRBD2 (5 bases each). V was shortened by 2 bases and J by 3 bases, with 5 bases between the two germline ends. The germline V gene has CDR1 MDHEN and CDR2 SYDVKM. This CDR3 has 13 amino acids. The CDR3 DNA reads TGTGCCAGCAGTTTAGGGGGCAAAAACATTCAGTACTTC. Its translation: CASSLGGKNIQYF. Together with reference TRBV28 and TRBJ2-4, the CDR3 gives the full variable domain: DVKVTQSSRYLVKRTGEKVFLECVQDMDHENMFWYRQDPGLGLRLIYFSYDVKMKEKGDIPEGYSVSREKKERFSLILESASTNQTSMYLCASSLGGKNIQYFGAGTRLSVL.

The chain uses TRBV7-2 and TRBJ2-5; D perhaps matches TRBD1 (6 bases). The ends were cut back, 5 bases at V and 5 bases at J, with 18 bases in the middle. Germline V gene lookup returns CDR1 SGHTA and CDR2 FQGNSA. CDR3 length equals 15 residues. The DNA for the CDR3 is TGTGCCAGCAGCCCCCAACAGGGCTCTGCGGAGACCCAGTACTTC. Translated: CASSPQQGSAETQYF.

This clonotype has just a few counts. This rearrangement joins TRBV4-1 to TRBJ1-2, with TRBD1 identical over 8 bases. The junction had 9 bases not matched to a gene; V was cut back by 1 base and J by 8 bases. CDR3 length: 15 residues. Germline CDR1 is MGHRA and CDR2 is YSYEKL. The CDR3 sequence: CASSQARGQGKGYTF. The CDR3 DNA sequence: TGCGCCAGCAGCCAAGCCAGGGGGCAGGGGAAGGGCTACACCTTC.

This clonotype has a single count. The chain combines TRBV28 with TRBJ2-7, with 7 bases fitting TRBD1. The CDR3 extends over 15 amino acids. The trim removed 4 bases at V and 4 bases at J, leaving 10 bases unmatched. Germline CDR1 and CDR2: MDHEN and SYDVKM. DNA of the CDR3: TGTGCCAGCAGTTCAGCCGGGACAGTCAAATACGAGCAGTACTTC. Its translation: CASSSAGTVKYEQYF.

About this clonotype: An end of the junction differs from the germline gene, which may be a read error. This chain connects TRBV11-1 to TRBJ1-4; TRBD1 agrees at 9 bases. Germline lookup yields CDR1 SGHAT and CDR2 FQDESV (reference sequence). The CDR3 length is 15 residues. CDR3 amino acids: CASSLAGTGNEKLFF. DNA for the CDR3: TGTGCCAGCAGCCTAGCCGGGACAGGGAATGAAAAACTGTTTTTT.

The chain is built from TRBV28 and TRBJ1-2; D ambiguous. The V gene's germline CDR1 is MDHEN and CDR2 SYDVKM. The CDR3 runs to 11 residues. V lost 3 bases and J lost 5, with 4 bases in between. CDR3 sequence reads: CASSFRYGYTF. The CDR3 bases are TGTGCCAGCAGTTTCCGGTATGGCTACACCTTC.

The chain combines TRBV5-4 with TRBJ2-3; 8 nucleotides agree with TRBD2. The CDR3 runs to 15 residues. Germline V gene sequence: CDR1 SGHNT, CDR2 YYREEE (reference sequence). V dropped 1 base and J dropped 7; count of bases not matched to a gene: 8. The CDR3 here is CASSLSPGGENTQYF. The CDR3 DNA follows: TGTGCCAGCAGCTTGTCACCGGGAGGGGAAAATACGCAGTATTTT.

This clonotype was observed a handful of times. The V gene is TRBV7-2, the J gene TRBJ2-7; 10 bases are shared with TRBD2. CDR1 SGHTA and CDR2 FQGNSA come from the germline V gene. The length of the CDR3 is 13 residues. V lost 6 bases to trimming and J lost 4 bases; unmatched junction nucleotides: 3. DNA of the CDR3: TGTGCCAGCAGTTTGGGACTAGCGTACGAGCAGTACTTC. Residues: CASSLGLAYEQYF.

The chain recombines TRBV29-1 with TRBJ2-5; D remains ambiguous. CDR3 length: 12 residues. V was clipped by 3 bases and J by 6 bases, with 11 bases between them. Germline CDR1 reads SQVTM; CDR2 reads ANQGSEA. CDR3: CSVDPPWQTQYF. CDR3 coding DNA: TGCAGCGTTGACCCCCCTTGGCAGACCCAGTACTTC. The full variable domain, in which reference TRBV29-1 and TRBJ2-5 provide the parts outside the CDR3, is SAVISQKPSRDICQRGTSLTIQCQVDSQVTMMFWYRQQPGQSLTLIATANQGSEATYESGFVIDKFPISRPNLTFSTLTVSNMSPEDSSIYLCSVDPPWQTQYFGPGTRLLVL.

The chain has TRBV4-3 and TRBJ2-1; D possibly corresponds to TRBD2 (6 bases). Germline lookup yields CDR1 LGHNA and CDR2 YSLEER. V gave up 4 bases and J gave up 0 bases, with 13 bases separating them. This CDR3 comprises 16 residues. The CDR3 nucleotides read TGCGCCAGCAGCCTACTCCTCGGGGGCTCCTACAATGAGCAGTTCTTC. It yields the protein CASSLLLGGSYNEQFF.

This sequence joins TRBV4-3 and TRBJ2-3; TRBD2 matches at 10 bases. The CDR3 is made up of 16 amino acids. The V and J ends lost 2 bases and 5 bases, in that order; junction bases with no gene match: 7. The germline gives CDR1 LGHNA, CDR2 YSLEER. The CDR3, as DNA: TGCGCCAGCAGCCAACATCTAGCGGGGGCCGGAGATACGCAGTATTTT. As protein: CASSQHLAGAGDTQYF.

The rearrangement joins TRBV7-2 to TRBJ2-2, with 14 positions matching TRBD2. Trimming at V came to 4 bases and at J to 7 bases, leaving 8 bases not matched to a gene. There are 17 residues in the CDR3. Germline assignment: CDR1 SGHTA and CDR2 FQGNSA. CDR3 in amino acids: CASSYRLAGGQGGELFF. As DNA, the CDR3 is TGTGCCAGCAGCTACCGACTAGCGGGGGGGCAGGGCGGGGAGCTGTTTTTT.

The gene calls are TRBV11-3 and TRBJ2-7, with D possibly TRBD1 on 6 matching bases. Germline V gene lookup returns CDR1 SGHNT and CDR2 YENEEA. The V and J ends lost 5 bases and 0 bases respectively, with 17 bases between them. The CDR3 consists of 16 residues. This CDR3 is CASSLWDTQSSYEQYF. Here the CDR3 DNA reads TGTGCCAGCAGCCTGTGGGACACTCAAAGCTCCTACGAGCAGTACTTC.

This chain links TRBV10-2 with TRBJ2-1, with 7 bases lining up with TRBD1. This CDR3 contains 17 residues. Germline trimming cut 7 bases from V and 0 bases from J; bases unmatched to any gene: 12. The germline V gene has CDR1 WSHSY and CDR2 SAAADI. The CDR3 spells CASMGQPFASSYNEQFF. CDR3 coding DNA: TGCGCCAGCATGGGACAGCCCTTTGCTAGCTCCTACAATGAGCAGTTCTTC.

This chain uses TRBV4-3 with TRBJ2-5, with D possibly being TRBD1 (5 bases). The ends were cut back, 1 base at V and 7 bases at J, with 13 bases in the middle. The CDR3 extends over 14 amino acids. The V gene's germline CDR1 is LGHNA and CDR2 YSLEER. CDR3 DNA: TGCGCCAGCAGCCAAGGATCCAGGGATGGGACCCAGTACTTC. As protein: CASSQGSRDGTQYF.

This clonotype was observed a handful of times. The chain joins TRBV19 to TRBJ1-1, with D maybe TRBD1 (5 bases). This CDR3 contains 17 residues. Germline lookup yields CDR1 LNHDA and CDR2 SQIVND (reference sequence). V lost 0 bases and J 0 bases, leaving 14 bases between the germline ends. The CDR3: CASSIDLRVEMNTEAFF. The CDR3 DNA is TGTGCCAGTAGTATAGATCTCAGGGTGGAAATGAACACTGAAGCTTTCTTT.

Worth noting for this clonotype: The final CDR3 position lacks the conserved phenylalanine or tryptophan, pointing to a likely read error. The chain employs TRBV2 and TRBJ1-1; a possible D gene is TRBD1 (5 bases). This CDR3 is 12 amino acids long. Germline lookup yields CDR1 SNHLY and CDR2 FYNNEI. V lost 3 bases to trimming and J lost 4 bases, with 6 bases between them. CDR3 coding DNA: TGTGCCAGCAGTGACGGGGGCACTGAAGCTTTCTTA. The encoded protein is CASSDGGTEAFL.

The chain uses TRBV9 and TRBJ2-1; tentative D call: TRBD1 (6 bases). The CDR3 runs to 12 residues. Trimming cost V 5 bases and J 8 bases, with 11 bases left between them. Germline V CDR1 and CDR2: SGDLS, YYNGEE. The CDR3 DNA reads as TGTGCCAGCAGGGGGGCTATGGATGAGCAGTTCTTC. Translated: CASRGAMDEQFF. Filled out from reference TRBV9 and TRBJ2-1, the complete variable domain reads DSGVTQTPKHLITATGQRVTLRCSPRSGDLSVYWYQQSLDQGLQFLIQYYNGEERAKGNILERFSAQQFPDLHSELNLSSLELGDSALYFCASRGAMDEQFFGPGTRLTVL.

The gene calls are TRBV28 and TRBJ2-1, with D maybe TRBD2 (7 bases). The CDR3 has 14 amino acids. V was cut by 7 bases and J by 0 bases, with 10 bases left in between. Looked up from germline, CDR1 is MDHEN and CDR2 is SYDVKM. The CDR3 bases are TGTGCCAGCAAGGGGGGGGGCTCCTACAATGAGCAGTTCTTC. It translates to CASKGGGSYNEQFF. The entire variable domain, with the rest obtained from reference TRBV28 and TRBJ2-1, is as follows: DVKVTQSSRYLVKRTGEKVFLECVQDMDHENMFWYRQDPGLGLRLIYFSYDVKMKEKGDIPEGYSVSREKKERFSLILESASTNQTSMYLCASKGGGSYNEQFFGPGTRLTVL.

This clonotype was detected many times. The rearrangement links TRBV6-2 or TRBV6-3 to TRBJ2-2, with D tentatively TRBD1 (6 bases). Per the germline V gene, CDR1 is MNHEY and CDR2 is SVGEGT. V lost 6 bases and J 6 bases, leaving 14 bases between the germline ends. The CDR3 length is 14 residues. CDR3: CASRIRGGAGELFF. The CDR3 nucleotides read TGTGCCAGCAGAATCAGGGGTGGTGCCGGGGAGCTGTTTTTT.

The genes are TRBV7-2 and TRBJ2-1; 7 bases are a match to TRBD1. The CDR3 loop spans 15 amino acids. Germline V gives CDR1 SGHTA, CDR2 FQGNSA. With 2 bases clipped from V and 3 bases from J, the junction kept 4 bases outside the gene matches. The DNA for the CDR3 is TGTGCCAGCAGCTTATCAGGGGGTAACTACAATGAGCAGTTCTTC. It translates to CASSLSGGNYNEQFF.

The CDR3: CASSLRSSGRLSYEQYF. The CDR3 DNA follows: TGTGCCAGCAGTTTAAGATCTAGCGGGAGGCTTTCCTACGAGCAGTACTTC. This chain links TRBV27 with TRBJ2-7; TRBD2 agrees at 11 bases. After removal of 2 bases from V and 1 base from J, the junction contained 7 bases not matched to a gene. The CDR3 runs 17 residues. Germline V CDR1 and CDR2: MNHEY, SMNVEV (reference sequence).

This clonotype has just a few counts. The chain recombines TRBV9 with TRBJ2-2; tentatively, D is TRBD1 (5 bases). V lost 0 bases and J lost 1, with 10 bases in between. The CDR3 has 16 amino acids. Germline V gene data show CDR1 as SGDLS and CDR2 as YYNGEE. The CDR3 protein is CASSVVDRMNTGELFF. CDR3 nucleotides: TGTGCCAGCAGCGTAGTCGACAGAATGAACACCGGGGAGCTGTTTTTT.

J is TRBJ1-1 and V is TRBV10-3; 7 bases are a match to TRBD1. The CDR3 spans 15 residues. CDR1 is ENHRY, CDR2 SYGVKD, per germline. J was trimmed by 8 bases and V by 5 bases; bases with no gene match: 14. CDR3 nucleotides: TGTGCCATCAGTCTCAGGGGGGGAAGCGGAACGGAAGCTTTCTTT. Its translation: CAISLRGGSGTEAFF.

CDR3 bases: TGCAGTGCTAGAGGGACAGGGGGATTTGGGGACGAGCAGTACTTC. Translation: CSARGTGGFGDEQYF. This chain links TRBV20-1 with TRBJ2-7, with 10 bases aligning to TRBD1. The ends lost 1 base at V and 5 bases at J; junction bases unmatched: 8. CDR1 is DFQATT, CDR2 SNEGSKA, per germline (reference sequence). CDR3 length: 15 amino acids.

This clonotype was seen only a few times. This CDR3 is CAISRDRSLHGYTF. In DNA form, the CDR3 reads TGTGCCATCAGCAGGGACAGGAGCTTGCATGGCTACACCTTC. The J gene is TRBJ1-2, the V gene TRBV10-3; 8 positions match TRBD1. CDR3 length: 14 residues. Trimming at V came to 6 bases and at J to 6 bases, leaving 9 bases not matched to a gene. Germline V lookup: CDR1 ENHRY, CDR2 SYGVKD.